This T cell receptor beta chain emerged from a study of cytomegalovirus exposure and HLA in healthy donors. Study-wide context: One earlier analysis, a look at 180 million or so T cells, found approximately 120 million unique TCR beta sequences. Findings and limits, study-wide: Presence/absence results assume similar sequencing depth per donor, which may not hold. From TCR beta sequences, most subjects' HLA-A and HLA-B alleles were reportedly predicted accurately.

Healthy bone marrow donors made up the donors. Trimming cost V 10 bases and J 13 bases; bases outside gene matches: 16. The CDR3 runs 13 residues. CDR1 and CDR2 (germline): MDHEN, SYDVKM. As concerns this clone: Its target is unknown.

PCR used 60 Vbeta primers and 13 Jbeta primers. Clones were sequenced by immunoSEQ multiplex PCR, and TCRdb holds only the in-frame ones, with some missing. Of about 130,000 clones listed, 70% to 80% are singletons. The chain couples TRBV28 to TRBJ1-1; 9 bases are a match to TRBD1. The sequenced sample was PBMCs. This clonotype was sampled from a man aged 45 to 65 in good health and CMV-seronegative. The CDR3: CAIGDRDGVGVFF. In DNA form, the CDR3 reads TGTGCCATTGGGGACAGGGACGGTGTGGGTGTTTTCTTT.